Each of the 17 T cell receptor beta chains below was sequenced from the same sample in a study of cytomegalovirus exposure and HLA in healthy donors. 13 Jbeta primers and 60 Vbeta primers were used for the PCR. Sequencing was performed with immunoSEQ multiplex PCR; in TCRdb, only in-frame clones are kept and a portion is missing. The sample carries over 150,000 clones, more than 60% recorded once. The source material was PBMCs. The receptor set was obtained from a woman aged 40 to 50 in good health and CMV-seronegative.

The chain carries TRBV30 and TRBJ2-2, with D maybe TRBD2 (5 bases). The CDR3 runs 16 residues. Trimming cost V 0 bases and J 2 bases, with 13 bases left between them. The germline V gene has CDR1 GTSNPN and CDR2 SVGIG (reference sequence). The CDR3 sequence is CAWSVLGAANTGELFF. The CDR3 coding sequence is TGTGCCTGGAGTGTACTGGGAGCGGCCAACACCGGGGAGCTGTTTTTT.

The DNA for the CDR3 is TGTGCCAGCAGCTACGGGTTCTCCTATAATTCACCCCTCCACTTT. Residues: CASSYGFSYNSPLHF. This sequence joins TRBV28 and TRBJ1-6; D is ambiguous. This CDR3 is built from 15 residues. The ends were cut back, 6 bases at V and 0 bases at J, with 9 bases in the middle. Germline V gene data show CDR1 as MDHEN and CDR2 as SYDVKM. Drawing the rest from reference TRBV28 and TRBJ1-6, the complete variable domain is DVKVTQSSRYLVKRTGEKVFLECVQDMDHENMFWYRQDPGLGLRLIYFSYDVKMKEKGDIPEGYSVSREKKERFSLILESASTNQTSMYLCASSYGFSYNSPLHFGNGTRLTVT.

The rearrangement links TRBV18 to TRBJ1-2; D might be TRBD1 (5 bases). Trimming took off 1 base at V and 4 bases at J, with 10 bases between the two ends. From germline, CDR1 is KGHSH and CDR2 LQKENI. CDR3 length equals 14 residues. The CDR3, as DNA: TGTGCCAGCTCACCACAAGGGGAGGGCTATGGCTACACCTTC. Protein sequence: CASSPQGEGYGYTF.

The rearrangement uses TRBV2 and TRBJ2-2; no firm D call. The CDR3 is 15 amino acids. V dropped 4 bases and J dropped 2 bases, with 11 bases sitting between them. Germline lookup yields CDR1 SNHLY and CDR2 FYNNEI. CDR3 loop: CASSGRQVNTGELFF. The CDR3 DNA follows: TGTGCCAGCAGTGGTAGGCAGGTTAACACCGGGGAGCTGTTTTTT.

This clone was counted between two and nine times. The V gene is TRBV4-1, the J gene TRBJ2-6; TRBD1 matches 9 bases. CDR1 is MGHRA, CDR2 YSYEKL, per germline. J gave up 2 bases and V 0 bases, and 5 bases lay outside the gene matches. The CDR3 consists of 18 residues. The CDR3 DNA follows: TGCGCCAGCAGCCAAGATGGGACAGGGACGACTGGGGCCAACGTCCTGACTTTC. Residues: CASSQDGTGTTGANVLTF.

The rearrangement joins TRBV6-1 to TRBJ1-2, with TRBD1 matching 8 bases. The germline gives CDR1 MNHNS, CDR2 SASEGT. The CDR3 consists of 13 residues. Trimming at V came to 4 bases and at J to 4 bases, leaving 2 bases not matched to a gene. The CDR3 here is CASSGDRFYGYTF. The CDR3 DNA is TGTGCCAGCAGTGGGGACAGGTTCTATGGCTACACCTTC.

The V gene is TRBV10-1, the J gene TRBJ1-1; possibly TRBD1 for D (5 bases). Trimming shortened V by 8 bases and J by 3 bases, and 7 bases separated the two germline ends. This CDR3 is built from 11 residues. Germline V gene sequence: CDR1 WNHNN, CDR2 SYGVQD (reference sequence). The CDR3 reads CASRGDTEAFF. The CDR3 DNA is TGCGCCAGCCGGGGGGACACTGAAGCTTTCTTT.

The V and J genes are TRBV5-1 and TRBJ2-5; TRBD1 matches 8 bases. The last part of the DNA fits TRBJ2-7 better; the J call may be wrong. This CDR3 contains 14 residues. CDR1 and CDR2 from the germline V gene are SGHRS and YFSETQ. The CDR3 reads CASSPQTGAHEQYF. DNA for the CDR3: TGCGCCAGCAGCCCCCAGACAGGGGCCCACGAGCAGTACTTC.

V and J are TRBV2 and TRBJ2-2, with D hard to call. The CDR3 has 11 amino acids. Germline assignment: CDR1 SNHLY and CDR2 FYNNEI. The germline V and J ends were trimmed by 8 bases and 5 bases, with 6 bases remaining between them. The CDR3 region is CASLQTGELFF. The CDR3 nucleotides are TGTGCCAGCCTTCAGACCGGGGAGCTGTTTTTT.

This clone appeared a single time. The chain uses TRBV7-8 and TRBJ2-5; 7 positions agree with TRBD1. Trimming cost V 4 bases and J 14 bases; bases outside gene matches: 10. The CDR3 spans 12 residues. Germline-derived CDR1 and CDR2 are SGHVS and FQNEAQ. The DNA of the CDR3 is TGTGCCAGCAGCTCCCAGGGGGACGGAACCTACTTC. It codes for CASSSQGDGTYF.

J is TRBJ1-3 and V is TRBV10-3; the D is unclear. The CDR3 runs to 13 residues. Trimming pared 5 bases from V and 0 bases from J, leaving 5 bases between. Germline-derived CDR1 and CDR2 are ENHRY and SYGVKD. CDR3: CAISLYSGNTIYF. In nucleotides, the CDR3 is TGTGCCATCAGTTTGTACTCTGGAAACACCATATATTTT.

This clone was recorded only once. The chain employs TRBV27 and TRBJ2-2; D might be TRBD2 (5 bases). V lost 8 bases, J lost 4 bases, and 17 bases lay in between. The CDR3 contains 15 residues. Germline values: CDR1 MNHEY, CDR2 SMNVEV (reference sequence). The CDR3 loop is CASSRSWELTGELFF. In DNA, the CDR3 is TGTGCCAGCTCGCGTTCGTGGGAGCTCACCGGGGAGCTGTTTTTT.

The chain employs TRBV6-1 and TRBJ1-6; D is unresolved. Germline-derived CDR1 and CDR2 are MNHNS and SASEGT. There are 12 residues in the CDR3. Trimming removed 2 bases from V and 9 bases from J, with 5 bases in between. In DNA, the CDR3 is TGTGCCAGCAGTGAATGGGCTTCACCCCTCCACTTT. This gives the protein CASSEWASPLHF.

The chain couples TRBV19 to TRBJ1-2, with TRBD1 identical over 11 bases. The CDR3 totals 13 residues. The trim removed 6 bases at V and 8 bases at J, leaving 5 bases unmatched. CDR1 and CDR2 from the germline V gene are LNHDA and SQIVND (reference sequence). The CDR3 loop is CASRRDRGFGYTF. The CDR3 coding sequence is TGTGCCAGTAGGAGGGACAGGGGGTTCGGCTACACCTTC.

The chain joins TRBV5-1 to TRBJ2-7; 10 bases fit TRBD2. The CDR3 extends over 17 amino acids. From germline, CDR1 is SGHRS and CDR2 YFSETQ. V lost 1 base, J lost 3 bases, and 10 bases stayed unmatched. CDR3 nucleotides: TGCGCCAGCAGCTTGCTATCTAGCGGGAGTGCTTTCTACGAGCAGTACTTC. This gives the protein CASSLLSSGSAFYEQYF.

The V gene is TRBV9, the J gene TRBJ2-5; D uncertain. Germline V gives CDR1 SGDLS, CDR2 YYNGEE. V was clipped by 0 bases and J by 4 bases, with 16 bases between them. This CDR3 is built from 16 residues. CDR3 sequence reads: CASSVVWLQFVETQYF. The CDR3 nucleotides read TGTGCCAGCAGCGTAGTATGGCTTCAATTCGTAGAGACCCAGTACTTC.

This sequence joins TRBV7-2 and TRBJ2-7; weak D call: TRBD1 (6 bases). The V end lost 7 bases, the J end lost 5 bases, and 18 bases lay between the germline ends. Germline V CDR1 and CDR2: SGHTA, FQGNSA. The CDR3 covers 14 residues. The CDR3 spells CASTPGTPLDEQYF. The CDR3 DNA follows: TGTGCCAGCACCCCCGGGACACCGCTGGACGAGCAGTACTTC.